This T cell receptor (beta chain) is drawn from a study of cytomegalovirus exposure and HLA in healthy donors. Study-wide background: Both the roughly 120 validation repertoires and the 500 to 700 first-cohort repertoires used the same platform, as reported by a later analysis.

This table comes from immunoSEQ multiplex PCR, and its TCRdb copy is limited to in-frame clones, with some not included. The sample holds 130,000 to 150,000 clones, roughly 87% seen once. As regards this clone: Its antigen remains unidentified.

Per germline, CDR1 SNHLY and CDR2 FYNNEI. The CDR3 extends over 15 amino acids. With V trimmed by 4 bases and J by 1 base, 4 bases remained unmatched. Overall study results and limits: There were 150 to 200 TCR beta chains listed as cytomegalovirus-associated. That first-cohort TCR clusters tended to co-occur in the roughly 130 validation repertoires was found in a later analysis. With high specificity and sensitivity, the classifier reportedly diagnosed cytomegalovirus status.

The sequenced sample was PBMCs. This sequence joins TRBV2 and TRBJ1-2; 9 bases agree with TRBD1. The source is a woman aged 18-29 years in good health and CMV-seropositive. The CDR3 region has the DNA TGTGCCAGCAGTGCCGACAGGGGGAATAACTATGGCTACACCTTC. It specifies CASSADRGNNYGYTF. The complete variable domain, with remaining parts taken from reference TRBV2 and TRBJ1-2, reads EPEVTQTPSHQVTQMGQEVILRCVPISNHLYFYWYRQILGQKVEFLVSFYNNEISEKSEIFDDQFSVERPDGSNFTLKIRSTKLEDSAMYFCASSADRGNNYGYTFGSGTRLTVV.